This TCR beta chain comes out of a study of T cells in localized non-small cell lung cancer (dated by TCRdb to about 2020). Some background on the complete study: Comparing tumors with uninvolved tumor-adjacent lungs, the study looked at the T cell repertoires of approximately 240 patients with early-stage NSCLC. The cohort consisted of 200 to 300 treatment-naive NSCLC patients whose localized lung tumors had been resected. The mean age of the NSCLC patients was around 67 years, with 120 to 150 men and 107 women.

Germline trimming amounts to 3 bases on V and 3 bases on J, with 4 as the count of junction bases outside the gene matches. According to the germline V gene (reference sequence), CDR1 reads MNHEY and CDR2 reads SMNVEV. From cysteine to phenylalanine, the CDR3 is 14 amino acids long. Of the read, only the CDR3 DNA is kept; its 42 bases are in frame from base 1. The immunoSEQ Assay was used to sequence TCR beta CDR3 regions from DNA. In the source study's methods: T cell density was computed as TCR beta template counts normalized to usable DNA estimated by amplifying housekeeping genes. Richness was estimated using the preseqR package, with extrapolation to 400,000 templates for PBMC samples and to 120,000 templates for tissue samples. Clonality was defined as one minus Pielou's evenness. Differential abundance testing on productive amino-acid clonotypes, with a minimum total count of 5 and an alpha of 0.1, was used to identify tissue-enriched TCRs. The Jaccard Index and the Morisita Overlap Index were used to measure repertoire overlap between compartments. GLIPH grouped TCR beta CDR3s together with public tetramer-defined viral CDR3s, and a viral motif had to include at least three viral sequences and show V-gene enrichment. What TCRdb holds here is the immuneACCESS table cut down to in-frame rearrangements. Part of the clones is not present; checked against another copy, under half of the missing clones reflect an unresolved V gene, and the others are unexplained. That table supplies the V and J calls and clone size; D and trimming were determined from the DNA. This sample is represented by some 78,000 clones; just under 85% of them were singletons. The top ten clones comprise approximately 3% of the sample.

At diagnosis, peripheral blood, uninvolved tumor-adjacent lung and tumor were collected and stored as a combination of fresh-frozen and FFPE material. For TCR repertoire profiling, blood samples were analyzed as peripheral blood mononuclear cells. Summary of the overall study and its limitations: Because the study design was exploratory, TCR variables were selected using unadjusted p-values without false-discovery rate correction. Higher T cell density in blood was associated with longer overall survival, whereas higher clonality in adjacent lung was associated with shorter survival. Of the top 100 tumor clones, a median of roughly 53 were detected in paired uninvolved adjacent lung; roughly 26 were also among that lung's top 100. Because multi-region sequencing of the tumors was not done, intratumor heterogeneity could not be ruled out. Uninvolved tumor-adjacent lung showed the highest T cell clonality, higher than tumor, which suggests more focused antigenic responses in the uninvolved tumor-adjacent lung.

In this sample, this clone turned up a few times. Its antigen remains undetermined. No much larger clonotype is one base removed from it; base qualities were not supplied. The source is a man between 40 and 70 years old with stage I lung adenocarcinoma. The chain is assembled from TRBV27 and TRBJ1-2; 7 middle bases align to TRBD1. This sample comprised peripheral blood, obtained before any cancer treatment. The CDR3 region reads CASSFLRGDYGYTF. The DNA reads TGTGCCAGCAGTTTCCTCAGGGGGGACTATGGCTACACCTTC.